A selection of T cell receptor beta chains follows, all from one sample in a study of beta chain features in type 1 diabetes. The repertoire was sequenced with immunoSEQ multiplex PCR; TCRdb's copy has only in-frame clones and lacks some. The data hold about 350,000 clones, with around 19% observed a single time. The sample consisted of naive CD4+ T cells from blood. The receptors stem from a woman aged 18-35 years in good health. Both conserved end residues are part of each CDR3. A D gene is named only where the DNA matches it firmly. Clone sizes are given selectively: once, few, many, or a class where the clone is expanded.

>TRBJ2-1|-|TRBV6-5|-
CASSSWPLYNEQFF
TGTGCCAGCAGCTCCTGGCCTCTGTACAATGAGCAGTTCTTC
>TRBJ2-3|-|TRBV2|TRBD2
CASSGNLAGGRNTQYF
TGTGCCAGCAGTGGAAACCTAGCGGGGGGGCGTAATACGCAGTATTTT
>TRBJ1-3|few|TRBV30|-
CAWRRPGSGNTIYF
TGTGCCTGGAGGAGACCGGGCTCTGGAAACACCATATATTTT
>TRBJ1-4|few|TRBV7-9|TRBD1
CASSTGTAATNEKLFF
TGTGCCAGCAGCACCGGGACAGCCGCAACTAATGAAAAACTGTTTTTT
>TRBJ2-7|-|TRBV5-1|TRBD2
CASSLFGTSGGPSYEQYF
TGCGCCAGCAGCTTGTTCGGGACTAGCGGGGGGCCCTCCTACGAGCAGTACTTC
>TRBJ1-2|-|TRBV5-4|TRBD1
CASSGDRLNYGYTF
TGTGCCAGCAGCGGGGACAGGCTCAACTATGGCTACACCTTC
>TRBJ2-1|few|TRBV9|TRBD2
CASSVVSGSNEQFF
TGTGCCAGCAGCGTAGTTAGCGGGAGCAATGAGCAGTTCTTC
>TRBJ1-2|-|TRBV2|-
CAEREFNYGYTF
TGTGCCGAGAGGGAGTTTAACTATGGCTACACCTTC
>TRBJ2-2|few|TRBV18|TRBD2
CASSPGLAVNTGELFF
TGTGCCAGCTCACCCGGACTAGCGGTCAACACCGGGGAGCTGTTTTTT
>TRBJ2-7|few|TRBV30|-
CAWSGQLGDEQYF
TGTGCCTGGAGTGGACAGCTCGGAGACGAGCAGTACTTC
>TRBJ2-7|-|TRBV7-9|-
CASSLAREDEQYF
TGTGCCAGCAGCTTAGCGAGGGAGGACGAGCAGTACTTC
>TRBJ2-1|few|TRBV9|-
CASSVGVAAYNEQFF
TGTGCCAGCAGCGTAGGCGTAGCGGCCTACAATGAGCAGTTCTTC
>TRBJ2-2|-|TRBV9|TRBD2
CASSVASGGSGGTGELFF
TGTGCCAGCAGCGTAGCCAGCGGGGGGTCCGGTGGGACCGGGGAGCTGTTTTTT
>TRBJ2-4|-|TRBV4-2|-
CASSQLGVLLAKNIQYF
TGTGCCAGCAGCCAACTCGGGGTCCTACTAGCCAAAAACATTCAGTACTTC
>TRBJ2-3|-|TRBV30|-
CAWGIPGLRADTQYF
TGTGCCTGGGGGATCCCGGGACTCCGAGCAGATACGCAGTATTTT
>TRBJ2-7|-|TRBV4-1|-
CASSRDNRGSTYEQYF
TGCGCCAGCAGCCGGGACAATAGGGGGTCTACCTACGAGCAGTACTTC
>TRBJ2-1|few|TRBV30|TRBD1
CAWIPDRGFYNEQFF
TGTGCCTGGATTCCGGACAGGGGGTTCTACAATGAGCAGTTCTTC
>TRBJ2-3|few|TRBV6-1|-
CATWSSGTDTQYF
TGTGCCACCTGGAGTAGTGGCACAGATACGCAGTATTTT
>TRBJ2-7|few|TRBV30|TRBD1
CAWSVRQGLYEQYF
TGTGCCTGGAGTGTACGACAGGGGCTGTACGAGCAGTACTTC
>TRBJ2-1|few|TRBV7-2|TRBD2
CASSSPAGGAYNEQFF
TGTGCCAGCAGCTCGCCCGCCGGGGGGGCCTACAATGAGCAGTTCTTC
>TRBJ2-7|-|TRBV6-5|TRBD2
CASRSLAGESF
TGTGCCAGCAGAAGTCTAGCGGGAGAGTCCTTC
>TRBJ2-1|few|TRBV28|-
CASSYLSSYNEQFF
TGTGCCAGCAGTTACCTGAGCTCCTACAATGAGCAGTTCTTC
>TRBJ1-1|-|TRBV4-2|-
CASSQELSAPFVGRNTEAFF
TGTGCCAGCAGCCAAGAACTCTCCGCGCCCTTCGTTGGGCGGAACACTGAAGCTTTCTTT
>TRBJ2-3|-|TRBV7-2|TRBD2
CASSLDGGSTDTQYF
TGTGCCAGCAGCTTAGACGGGGGGAGCACAGATACGCAGTATTTT
>TRBJ2-1|few|TRBV5-1|TRBD2
CASSWGTSFYNEQFF
TGCGCCAGCAGTTGGGGGACTAGTTTTTACAATGAGCAGTTCTTC
>TRBJ2-1|-|TRBV28|TRBD1
CASSLSDRGHNEQFF
TGTGCCAGCAGTTTATCGGACAGGGGCCACAATGAGCAGTTCTTC
>TRBJ1-5|-|TRBV5-6|TRBD1
CASSKDRAQPQHF
TGTGCCAGCAGCAAGGACAGGGCTCAGCCCCAGCATTTT
>TRBJ1-2|-|TRBV28|TRBD1
CASSLDREYGYTF
TGTGCCAGCAGTTTGGACAGGGAATATGGCTACACCTTC
>TRBJ1-2|-|TRBV7-9|-
CASSLGDIYGYTF
TGTGCCAGCAGCTTAGGTGACATTTATGGCTACACCTTC
>TRBJ2-2|-|TRBV7-3|TRBD2
CASSIAGVRGTGELFF
TGTGCCAGCTCGATAGCGGGGGTCCGGGGCACCGGGGAGCTGTTTTTT
>TRBJ1-1|-|TRBV9|-
CASSVQVNTEAFF
TGTGCCAGCAGCGTTCAGGTGAACACTGAAGCTTTCTTT
>TRBJ1-1|few|TRBV6-1|-
CASSARGLTALRGEAFF
TGTGCCAGCAGTGCTAGGGGGTTAACAGCCCTTAGGGGTGAAGCTTTCTTT
>TRBJ2-1|-|TRBV19|TRBD2
CASSISSGRINEQFF
TGTGCCAGTAGTATCTCTAGCGGGAGAATCAATGAGCAGTTCTTC
>TRBJ2-1|-|TRBV5-1|-
CASSLTGNNEQFF
TGCGCCAGCAGCTTGACGGGAAACAATGAGCAGTTCTTC
>TRBJ2-5|few|TRBV11-2|-
CASSAQGPQETQYF
TGTGCCAGCAGCGCACAGGGTCCTCAAGAGACCCAGTACTTC
>TRBJ2-2|few|TRBV29-1|TRBD1
CSVAQGARTGELFF
TGCAGCGTAGCACAGGGGGCTCGCACCGGGGAGCTGTTTTTT
>TRBJ1-1|few|TRBV5-6|-
CASSFGGDTEAFF
TGTGCCAGCAGCTTTGGGGGGGACACTGAAGCTTTCTTT
>TRBJ2-5|-|TRBV4-1|-
CASSQDNREGATQYF
TGCGCCAGCAGCCAAGATAACAGGGAGGGAGCGACCCAGTACTTC
>TRBJ2-7|-|TRBV28|TRBD1
CASRVGQAYEQYF
TGTGCCAGCAGGGTCGGACAGGCCTACGAGCAGTACTTC
>TRBJ2-6|-|TRBV10-3|-
CAISESTTLANVLTF
TGTGCCATCAGTGAGTCAACAACCCTGGCCAACGTCCTGACTTTC
>TRBJ2-3|-|TRBV9|TRBD2
CASSVALTSGTDTQYF
TGTGCCAGCAGCGTAGCCTTGACTAGCGGCACAGATACGCAGTATTTT
>TRBJ2-5|few|TRBV2|TRBD1
CASSDTGGGETQYF
TGTGCCAGCAGCGATACAGGGGGCGGAGAGACCCAGTACTTC
>TRBJ1-1|-|TRBV12-5|-
CASGTGHGEAFF
TGTGCTAGTGGTACTGGACATGGGGAAGCTTTCTTT
>TRBJ2-3|-|TRBV5-5|-
CASSLSRAYTDTQYF
TGTGCCAGCAGCTTGTCCAGGGCCTACACAGATACGCAGTATTTT
>TRBJ1-1|few|TRBV7-9|TRBD1
CASSLALRGSDTEAFF
TGTGCCAGCAGCTTAGCGCTCAGGGGGTCGGACACTGAAGCTTTCTTT
>TRBJ2-3|few|TRBV7-2|TRBD2
CASSPAGTGGADTQYF
TGTGCCAGCAGCCCAGCGGGTACGGGGGGGGCAGATACGCAGTATTTT
>TRBJ2-1|few|TRBV4-1|-
CASSQAGEQFF
TGCGCCAGCAGCCAGGCAGGTGAGCAGTTCTTC
>TRBJ1-1|-|TRBV5-1|-
CASSLVPGTSTEAFF
TGCGCCAGCAGCTTGGTCCCCGGGACATCCACTGAAGCTTTCTTT
>TRBJ2-3|-|TRBV29-1|TRBD2
CSVEVAGVRDTQYF
TGCAGCGTTGAAGTAGCGGGAGTTAGAGATACGCAGTATTTT
>TRBJ2-4|-|TRBV12-5|TRBD2
CASGWGGEKGIQYF
TGTGCTAGTGGTTGGGGGGGGGAAAAAGGTATTCAGTACTTC
>TRBJ1-1|few|TRBV15|-
CATSRDKSGGAEAFF
TGTGCCACCAGCAGAGATAAGAGCGGGGGTGCTGAAGCTTTCTTT
>TRBJ2-7|-|TRBV4-1|-
CASSQDGGGQQYF
TGCGCCAGCAGCCAAGATGGGGGGGGGCAGCAGTACTTC
>TRBJ2-7|-|TRBV5-1|TRBD1
CASSLRSGTGVGEQYF
TGCGCCAGCAGCCTCAGATCCGGGACAGGGGTGGGCGAGCAGTACTTC
>TRBJ2-4|few|TRBV4-1|TRBD1
CASSQPRQGPWNIQYF
TGCGCCAGCAGCCAACCACGACAGGGTCCGTGGAACATTCAGTACTTC
>TRBJ2-6|-|TRBV5-4|TRBD1
CASSLGDSSGANVLTF
TGTGCCAGCAGCTTGGGGGACAGCTCTGGGGCCAACGTCCTGACTTTC